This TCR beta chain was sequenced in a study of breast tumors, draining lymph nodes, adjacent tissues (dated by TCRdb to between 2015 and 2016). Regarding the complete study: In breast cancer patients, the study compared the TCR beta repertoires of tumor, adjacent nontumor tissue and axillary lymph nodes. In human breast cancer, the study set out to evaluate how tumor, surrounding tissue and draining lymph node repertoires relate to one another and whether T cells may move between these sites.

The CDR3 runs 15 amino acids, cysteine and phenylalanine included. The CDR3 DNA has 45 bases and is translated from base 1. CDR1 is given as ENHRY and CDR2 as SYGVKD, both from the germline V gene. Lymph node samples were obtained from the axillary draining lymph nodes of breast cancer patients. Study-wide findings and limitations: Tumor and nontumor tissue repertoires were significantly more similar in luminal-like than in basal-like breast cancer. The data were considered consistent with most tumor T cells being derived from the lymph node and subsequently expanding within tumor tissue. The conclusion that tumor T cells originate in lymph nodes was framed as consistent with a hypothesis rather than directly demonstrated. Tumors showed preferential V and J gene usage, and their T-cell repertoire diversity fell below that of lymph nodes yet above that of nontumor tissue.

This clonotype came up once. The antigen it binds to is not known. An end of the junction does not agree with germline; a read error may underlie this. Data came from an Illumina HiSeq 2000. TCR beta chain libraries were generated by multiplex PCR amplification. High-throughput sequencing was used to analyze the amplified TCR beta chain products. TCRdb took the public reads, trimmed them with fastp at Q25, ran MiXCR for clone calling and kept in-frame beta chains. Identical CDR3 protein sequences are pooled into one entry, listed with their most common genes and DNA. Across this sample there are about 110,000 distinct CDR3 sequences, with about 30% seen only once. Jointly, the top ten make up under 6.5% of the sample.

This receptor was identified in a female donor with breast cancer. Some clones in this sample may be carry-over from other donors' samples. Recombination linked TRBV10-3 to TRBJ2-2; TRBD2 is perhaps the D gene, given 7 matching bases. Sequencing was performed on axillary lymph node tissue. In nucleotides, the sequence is TGTGCCATCAAGGGGGGGGCAGGAATCACCGGGGGGCTGCTTTTT. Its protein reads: CAIKGGAGITGGLLF.